Below, 26 T cell receptor beta chains from the same sample are listed, as sequenced in a study of shared clonotypes between healthy human individuals (dated by TCRdb to 2018 to 2020). For the CD8 naive samples, CD45RO-negative cells were positively selected for CCR7, yielding a CD45RA+CCR7+ population from which TemRA cells were excluded. Receptor amplification or capture employed the immunoSEQ multiplex PCR assay. Held by TCRdb, this immuneACCESS table contains in-frame sequences only and omits some clones. Under half of the omission traces to an unresolved V gene where checked; the cause of the rest is unknown. The sample table holds about 2.1 million clones, of which 93% were seen once. The ten largest clones take up about 1.7% of the sample. Sample: naive CD8+ T cells from PBMCs. The cell subset or site label on this specimen signifies: CD45RA+CCR7+. The receptors were sampled from a man between 18 and 35 years old in good health. Some clones in this sample may be carry-over from other donors' samples.

This chain joins TRBV12-5 and TRBJ2-1; D call uncertain. From germline, CDR1 is LGHNT and CDR2 FRNRAP. The CDR3 loop spans 13 amino acids. V was pared by 3 bases and J by 7 bases, with 10 bases between. The CDR3 bases are TGTGCTAGTGGTTTTGGACCCCAAAATGAGCAGTTCTTC. Its translation is CASGFGPQNEQFF.

The V and J genes are TRBV27 and TRBJ2-5, with 7 bases matching TRBD2. Germline V gene sequence: CDR1 MNHEY, CDR2 SMNVEV (reference sequence). With V trimmed by 7 bases and J by 2 bases, 10 bases remained unmatched. The CDR3 is made up of 15 amino acids. CDR3 protein: CASKQLANSQETQYF. Here the CDR3 DNA reads TGTGCCAGCAAGCAACTAGCGAACTCACAAGAGACCCAGTACTTC.

The chain's CDR3 is CARYSGNTIYF. Written as DNA, the CDR3 is TGTGCCAGGTACTCTGGAAACACCATATATTTT. The chain employs TRBV2 and TRBJ1-3; D remains unclear. The CDR3 sequence is 11 residues long. Germline loops: CDR1 SNHLY, CDR2 FYNNEI. The V gene lost 9 bases and the J gene lost 0 bases, with 3 bases spanning the gap. The full variable domain, completed using reference TRBV2 and TRBJ1-3, is EPEVTQTPSHQVTQMGQEVILRCVPISNHLYFYWYRQILGQKVEFLVSFYNNEISEKSEIFDDQFSVERPDGSNFTLKIRSTKLEDSAMYFCARYSGNTIYFGEGSWLTVV.

This clone was observed a single time. Other DNA variants within this sample encode the same CDR3. The CDR3 coding sequence is TGCGCCAGCAGCCAAGGGAGGGACTACGAGCAGTACTTC. Its translation: CASSQGRDYEQYF. This rearrangement joins TRBV4-1 to TRBJ2-7, with a possible D match to TRBD2 (6 bases). CDR1 and CDR2 from the germline V gene are MGHRA and YSYEKL. This CDR3 comprises 13 residues. With 1 base removed from V and 3 bases from J, the gap between germline ends came to 7 bases.

J is TRBJ2-5 and V is TRBV27; possible D gene TRBD2, 6 bases. Trimming stripped 4 bases from V and 0 bases from J, with 15 bases between. CDR1 MNHEY and CDR2 SMNVEV come from the germline V gene (reference sequence). The CDR3 is 16 residues long. The CDR3 sequence is CASSSYTGGYQETQYF. The CDR3 DNA is TGTGCCAGCAGTTCCTACACCGGGGGATACCAAGAGACCCAGTACTTC.

This CDR3 reads CASSDRGISYNEQFF. The CDR3 DNA sequence: TGCGCCAGCAGCGACAGGGGGATTTCCTACAATGAGCAGTTCTTC. The chain couples TRBV5-1 to TRBJ2-1; 9 bases match TRBD1. V was pared by 4 bases and J by 1 base, with 3 bases of the junction left unmatched. The CDR3 sequence is 15 residues long. CDR1 and CDR2 (germline): SGHRS, YFSETQ. The whole variable domain, remainder taken from reference TRBV5-1 and TRBJ2-1, is KAGVTQTPRYLIKTRGQQVTLSCSPISGHRSVSWYQQTPGQGLQFLFEYFSETQRNKGNFPGRFSGRQFSNSRSEMNVSTLELGDSALYLCASSDRGISYNEQFFGPGTRLTVL.

V and J are TRBV9 and TRBJ1-2; 7 bases map to TRBD1. The CDR3 is 16 amino acids. The ends lost 3 bases at V and 0 bases at J; junction bases unmatched: 8. Per the germline V gene, CDR1 is SGDLS and CDR2 is YYNGEE. The CDR3 spells CASSAGHRGANYGYTF. CDR3 DNA sequence: TGTGCCAGCAGCGCAGGCCACAGGGGAGCTAACTATGGCTACACCTTC.

On this clone itself: In the same sample, other DNA sequences code for this CDR3. The chain combines TRBV28 with TRBJ2-1, with D uncertain. V gave up 3 bases and J gave up 1 base, with 7 bases separating them. Germline V lookup: CDR1 MDHEN, CDR2 SYDVKM. CDR3 size: 14 residues. This chain's CDR3 is CASSLSVSYNEQFF. The CDR3 region has the DNA TGTGCCAGCAGTTTGTCCGTATCCTACAATGAGCAGTTCTTC. The full variable domain, in which reference TRBV28 and TRBJ2-1 provide the parts outside the CDR3, is DVKVTQSSRYLVKRTGEKVFLECVQDMDHENMFWYRQDPGLGLRLIYFSYDVKMKEKGDIPEGYSVSREKKERFSLILESASTNQTSMYLCASSLSVSYNEQFFGPGTRLTVL.

The chain combines TRBV15 with TRBJ2-7; TRBD2 is a possible D gene (6 bases). Trimming took 4 bases from V and 0 from J, leaving 22 bases between them. This CDR3 is built from 18 residues. Per germline, CDR1 LNHNV and CDR2 YYDKDF (reference sequence). The CDR3 DNA sequence: TGTGCCACCAGCAATTCCCATCTGGGAGGCAAGGTCTCCTACGAGCAGTACTTC. It specifies CATSNSHLGGKVSYEQYF.

The rearrangement uses TRBV7-9 and TRBJ2-5; TRBD2 matches at 7 bases. V lost 1 base and J lost 10; bases outside the gene matches: 12. The CDR3 is 15 amino acids. Looked up from germline, CDR1 is SEHNR and CDR2 is FQNEAQ (reference sequence). CDR3 sequence reads: CASSLVLGGVPDQYF. For the CDR3, the DNA is TGTGCCAGCAGCTTAGTGCTGGGGGGGGTTCCCGACCAGTACTTC.

This rearrangement joins TRBV27 to TRBJ2-1; D is unresolved. V shed 6 bases and J shed 2 bases, with 14 bases lying between them. Germline CDR1 is MNHEY and CDR2 is SMNVEV (reference sequence). The CDR3 runs 15 residues. The CDR3 nucleotides read TGTGCCAGCAGGGTCCAAGTTAATCCCTACAATGAGCAGTTCTTC. This translates into CASRVQVNPYNEQFF.

The rearrangement uses TRBV5-8 and TRBJ2-4; 8 bases map to TRBD1. Germline V lookup: CDR1 SGHTS, CDR2 YDEGEE. The V gene end was trimmed by 1 base and the J gene end by 0 bases; junction bases not matched to a gene: 6. CDR3 length equals 17 residues. This chain's CDR3 is CASSLWQGALAKNIQYF. CDR3 bases: TGTGCCAGCAGCTTGTGGCAGGGGGCGTTAGCCAAAAACATTCAGTACTTC.

V usage is TRBV28 and J usage is TRBJ2-7; D unclear. There are 14 residues in the CDR3. Germline-derived CDR1 and CDR2 are MDHEN and SYDVKM. Trimming left V 3 bases short and J 2 bases short, with 11 bases between. The CDR3 nucleotides read TGTGCCAGCAGTTTTGCAGAAACACCCTACGAGCAGTACTTC. Its protein product is CASSFAETPYEQYF.

The chain carries TRBV7-9 and TRBJ2-1; a possible D gene is TRBD2 (6 bases). The CDR3 contains 14 residues. The ends were cut back, 5 bases at V and 1 base at J, with 9 bases in the middle. Germline CDR1 SEHNR, CDR2 FQNEAQ (reference sequence). The chain's CDR3 is CASSQGTSYNEQFF. The CDR3 nucleotides read TGTGCCAGCAGCCAAGGGACTTCCTACAATGAGCAGTTCTTC.

This clone occurred once. This rearrangement joins TRBV28 to TRBJ2-1, with TRBD2 as a possible D gene (7 bases). The CDR3 loop spans 15 amino acids. V was clipped by 7 bases and J by 4 bases, with 17 bases between them. Germline V gene lookup returns CDR1 MDHEN and CDR2 SYDVKM. The CDR3 DNA follows: TGTGCCAGCACCCCGATGGGGGGGCCGTACAATGAGCAGTTCTTC. Residues: CASTPMGGPYNEQFF.

Note on this clone: The same CDR3 is also encoded by other DNA sequences in this sample. J is TRBJ2-7 and V is TRBV9; maybe TRBD2 (6 bases). Trimming removed 0 bases from V and 0 bases from J, with 10 bases in between. There are 15 residues in the CDR3. Looked up from germline, CDR1 is SGDLS and CDR2 is YYNGEE. As DNA, the CDR3 is TGTGCCAGCAGCGTAGGGGGAGGTGGCTCCTACGAGCAGTACTTC. Translated, it gives CASSVGGGGSYEQYF.

Note on this clone: Other nucleotide sequences from this sample produce the same CDR3. Written as DNA, the CDR3 is TGTGCCAGCAGCCCCCGTTACGAGCAGTACTTC. Translated, it gives CASSPRYEQYF. The chain couples TRBV5-8 to TRBJ2-7, with unresolved D. In germline, CDR1 is SGHTS, CDR2 YDEGEE. Trimming left V 4 bases short and J 4 bases short, with 6 bases between. CDR3 size: 11 residues.

The chain couples TRBV15 to TRBJ2-7, with D hard to call. The CDR3 has 13 residues. Trimming stripped 3 bases from V and 2 bases from J, with 8 bases between. Germline lookup yields CDR1 LNHNV and CDR2 YYDKDF (reference sequence). The DNA for the CDR3 is TGTGCCACCAGCAGGGCAGAGACCTACGAGCAGTACTTC. Protein sequence: CATSRAETYEQYF. Filled out from reference TRBV15 and TRBJ2-7, the complete variable domain reads DAMVIQNPRYQVTQFGKPVTLSCSQTLNHNVMYWYQQKSSQAPKLLFHYYDKDFNNEADTPDNFQSRRPNTSFCFLDIRSPGLGDTAMYLCATSRAETYEQYFGPGTRLTVT.

V gene TRBV10-1 combines with J gene TRBJ2-7, with 7 bases identical to TRBD1. V was clipped by 2 bases and J by 4 bases; unmatched bases: 5. Germline V gene lookup returns CDR1 WNHNN and CDR2 SYGVQD (reference sequence). The CDR3 runs 14 residues. In nucleotides, the CDR3 is TGCGCCAGCAGTGAGAGGGGGCGCACGTACGAGCAGTACTTC. Its protein product is CASSERGRTYEQYF.

The chain has TRBV10-2 and TRBJ2-3; possibly TRBD2 for D (6 bases). Trimming cost V 4 bases and J 0 bases, with 11 bases left between them. The CDR3 sequence is 15 residues long. Germline V gene sequence: CDR1 WSHSY, CDR2 SAAADI. The CDR3 sequence: CASSGRSGSTDTQYF. The DNA for the CDR3 is TGCGCCAGCAGTGGTCGGAGCGGGAGCACAGATACGCAGTATTTT.

The chain has TRBV4-1 and TRBJ2-7; D is perhaps TRBD1 or TRBD2 (6 bases each). Trimming stripped 6 bases from V and 1 base from J, with 16 bases between. CDR1 and CDR2 from the germline V gene are MGHRA and YSYEKL. This CDR3 contains 15 residues. The CDR3 here is CASRPGAGRSYEQYF. CDR3 coding DNA: TGCGCCAGCAGGCCGGGGGCAGGGCGGTCCTACGAGCAGTACTTC.

J is TRBJ1-1 and V is TRBV19, with 7 bases lining up with TRBD1. The trim removed 4 bases at V and 6 bases at J, leaving 11 bases unmatched. The CDR3 contains 15 residues. Germline V gene data show CDR1 as LNHDA and CDR2 as SQIVND (reference sequence). CDR3 protein: CASSNRGQGYAEAFF. CDR3 in DNA: TGTGCCAGTAGTAACAGGGGCCAAGGGTATGCTGAAGCTTTCTTT.

This chain joins TRBV2 and TRBJ1-1; no definite D call. From germline, CDR1 is SNHLY and CDR2 FYNNEI. The CDR3 loop spans 13 amino acids. V lost 2 bases and J 0 bases, leaving 4 bases between the germline ends. The CDR3 coding sequence is TGTGCCAGCAGTGAACGGATGAACACTGAAGCTTTCTTT. It translates to CASSERMNTEAFF.

This rearrangement joins TRBV9 to TRBJ2-1; D is uncertain. V dropped 3 bases and J dropped 5 bases, with 9 bases sitting between them. Per germline, CDR1 SGDLS and CDR2 YYNGEE. The CDR3 spans 13 residues. The CDR3 protein is CASSAREHNEQFF. CDR3 bases: TGTGCCAGCAGCGCAAGAGAACACAATGAGCAGTTCTTC.

The DNA for the CDR3 is TGTGCCAGCAGCTTAGGTCCGGCTAGCGGGAGGGCGGTAGAGACCCAGTACTTC. It translates to CASSLGPASGRAVETQYF. V usage is TRBV7-9 and J usage is TRBJ2-5; TRBD2 matches 12 bases. Trimming cost V 1 base and J 4 bases; bases outside gene matches: 10. Germline CDR1 and CDR2: SEHNR and FQNEAQ (reference sequence). The CDR3 has 18 amino acids.

The gene calls are TRBV6-1 and TRBJ2-5; a possible D gene is TRBD2 (5 bases). Looked up from germline, CDR1 is MNHNS and CDR2 is SASEGT. Between the trimmed V and J ends, which lost 3 bases and 2 bases, there was a span of 13 bases. The CDR3 contains 15 residues. CDR3 sequence (DNA): TGTGCCAGCAGTGAGACTTTAACTAGACAAGAGACCCAGTACTTC. This sequence encodes CASSETLTRQETQYF.